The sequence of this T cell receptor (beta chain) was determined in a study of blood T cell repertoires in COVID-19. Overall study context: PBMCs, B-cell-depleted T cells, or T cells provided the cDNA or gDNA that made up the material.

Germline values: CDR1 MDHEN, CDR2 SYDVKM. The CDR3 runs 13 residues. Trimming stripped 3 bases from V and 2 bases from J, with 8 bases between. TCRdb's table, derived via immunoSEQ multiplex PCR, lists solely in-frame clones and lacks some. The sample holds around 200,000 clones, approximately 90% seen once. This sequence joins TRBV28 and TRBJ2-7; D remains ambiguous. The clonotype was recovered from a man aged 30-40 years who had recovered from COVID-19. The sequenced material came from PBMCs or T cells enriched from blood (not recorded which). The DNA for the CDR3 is TGTGCCAGCAGTTTCGGCCAGGCCTACGAGCAGTACTTC. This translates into CASSFGQAYEQYF.